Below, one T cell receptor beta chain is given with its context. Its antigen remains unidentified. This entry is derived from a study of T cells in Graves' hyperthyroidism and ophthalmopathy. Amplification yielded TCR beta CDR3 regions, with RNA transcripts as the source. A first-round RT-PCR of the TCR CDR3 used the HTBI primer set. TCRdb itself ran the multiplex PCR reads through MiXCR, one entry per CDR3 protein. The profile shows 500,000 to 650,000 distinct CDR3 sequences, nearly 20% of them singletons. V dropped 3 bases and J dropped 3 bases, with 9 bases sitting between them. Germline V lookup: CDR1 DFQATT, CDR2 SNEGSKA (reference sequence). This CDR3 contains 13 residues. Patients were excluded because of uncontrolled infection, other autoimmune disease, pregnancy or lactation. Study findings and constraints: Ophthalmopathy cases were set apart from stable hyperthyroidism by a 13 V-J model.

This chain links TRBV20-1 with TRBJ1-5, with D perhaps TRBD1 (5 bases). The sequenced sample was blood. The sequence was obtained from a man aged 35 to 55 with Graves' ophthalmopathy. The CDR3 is CSASTGANQPQHF. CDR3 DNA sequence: TGCAGTGCTAGTACCGGGGCCAATCAGCCCCAGCATTTT.